This TCR beta chain was recorded in a study of blood T cell repertoires in COVID-19. This clone was counted only a few times. TCRdb's copy holds only in-frame clones and misses some; the assay was immunoSEQ multiplex PCR. The top ten hold approximately 12% of the sample, which has under 450,000 clones, about 87% seen once. Germline V CDR1 and CDR2: SEHNR, FQNEAQ (reference sequence). The junction had 5 bases not matched to a gene; V was cut back by 5 bases and J by 1 base. The CDR3 covers 14 residues. This receptor was taken from a woman between 50 and 59 years old with COVID-19, enrolled during active disease. V and J are TRBV7-9 and TRBJ2-7; 7 nucleotides align to TRBD1. The source material was peripheral blood. This CDR3 reads CASSPGQESYEQYF. CDR3 coding DNA: TGTGCCAGCAGCCCTGGACAGGAGTCCTACGAGCAGTACTTC.